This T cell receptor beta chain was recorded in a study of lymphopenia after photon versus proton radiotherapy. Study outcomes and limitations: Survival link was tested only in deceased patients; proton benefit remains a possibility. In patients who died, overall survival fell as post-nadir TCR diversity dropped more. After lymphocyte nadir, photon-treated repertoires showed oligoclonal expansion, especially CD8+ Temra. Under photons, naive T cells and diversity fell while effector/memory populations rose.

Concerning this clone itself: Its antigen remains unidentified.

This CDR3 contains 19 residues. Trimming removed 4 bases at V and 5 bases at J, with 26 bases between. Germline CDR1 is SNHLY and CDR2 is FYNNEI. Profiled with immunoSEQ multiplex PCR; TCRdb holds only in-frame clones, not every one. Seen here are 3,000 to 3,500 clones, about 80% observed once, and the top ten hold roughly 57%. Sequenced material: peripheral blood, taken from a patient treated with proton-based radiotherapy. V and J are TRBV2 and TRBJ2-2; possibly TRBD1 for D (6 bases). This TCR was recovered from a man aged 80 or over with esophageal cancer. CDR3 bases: TGTGCCAGCAGTGCCTATAAGGGGGTGGGATTCGAGGTGACCGGGGAGCTGTTTTTT. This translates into CASSAYKGVGFEVTGELFF.